This is a list of T cell receptor beta chains from one sample in a study of blood T cell repertoires in COVID-19. This table comes from immunoSEQ multiplex PCR, and its TCRdb copy is limited to in-frame clones, with some not included. The sample carries more than 350,000 clones, roughly 89% recorded once. Specimen: PBMCs or T cells enriched from blood (not recorded which). All receptors come from a woman in her forties or fifties who had recovered from COVID-19. CDR3s include the opening cysteine and the closing phenylalanine or tryptophan. A D gene is named only where the DNA matches it firmly. Only some rows state a clone size, as once, few, many or a class for expanded clones.

abundance: NA; j_gene: TRBJ1-1; d_gene: NA; v_gene: TRBV19; CDR3nt: TGTGCCAGTATTCGCCGACGACAGAAACAGAACACTGAAGCTTTCTTT; CDR3aa: CASIRRRQKQNTEAFF
abundance: NA; j_gene: TRBJ2-6; d_gene: TRBD1; v_gene: TRBV27; CDR3nt: TGTGCCAGCAGTTTACTCGGGACAGCAGTCTCTGGGGCCAACGTCCTGACTTTC; CDR3aa: CASSLLGTAVSGANVLTF
abundance: NA; j_gene: TRBJ2-3; d_gene: TRBD2; v_gene: TRBV4-2; CDR3nt: TGTGCCAGCAGCTTCGAGAAGCGGGGGGGCCCCACAGATACGCAGTATTTT; CDR3aa: CASSFEKRGGPTDTQYF
abundance: NA; j_gene: TRBJ1-6; d_gene: NA; v_gene: TRBV3-1/TRBV3-2; CDR3nt: TGTGCCAGCAGCCAACTCGGAGGGTATAATTCACCCCTCCACTTT; CDR3aa: CASSQLGGYNSPLHF
abundance: NA; j_gene: TRBJ1-4; d_gene: NA; v_gene: TRBV5-1; CDR3nt: TGCGCCAGCGCCTTAGGAGGGCTGAATGAAAAACTGTTTTTT; CDR3aa: CASALGGLNEKLFF
abundance: NA; j_gene: TRBJ1-4; d_gene: TRBD1; v_gene: TRBV7-9; CDR3nt: TGTGCCAGCAGCGGCCAGACAGGGACTAATGAAAAACTGTTTTTT; CDR3aa: CASSGQTGTNEKLFF
abundance: NA; j_gene: TRBJ2-3; d_gene: NA; v_gene: TRBV27; CDR3nt: TGTGCCAGCAGTTGGGTTGGGGCGGCCGATACGCAGTATTTT; CDR3aa: CASSWVGAADTQYF
abundance: NA; j_gene: TRBJ2-1; d_gene: NA; v_gene: TRBV12-3/TRBV12-4; CDR3nt: TGTGCCAGCAGTCCCTTGCGCAATGAGCAGTTCTTC; CDR3aa: CASSPLRNEQFF
abundance: NA; j_gene: TRBJ1-1; d_gene: TRBD1; v_gene: TRBV5-4; CDR3nt: TGTGCCAGCAGCCCCGGACAGGGGTTTATCTACACTGAAGCTTTCTTT; CDR3aa: CASSPGQGFIYTEAFF
abundance: NA; j_gene: TRBJ2-3; d_gene: NA; v_gene: TRBV7-7; CDR3nt: TGTGCTAGCAGCCCTCTAGTTGGAACAGATACGCAGTATTTT; CDR3aa: CASSPLVGTDTQYF
abundance: NA; j_gene: TRBJ2-7; d_gene: TRBD1; v_gene: TRBV7-8; CDR3nt: TGTGCCAGCAGCTTAGGGGGGACAGCTTACGAGCAGTACTTC; CDR3aa: CASSLGGTAYEQYF
abundance: once; j_gene: TRBJ2-2; d_gene: TRBD1; v_gene: TRBV7-2; CDR3nt: TGTGCCAGCAGCTTAGCGGGACAGGGGTTGGGCGGGGAGCTGTTTTTT; CDR3aa: CASSLAGQGLGGELFF
abundance: NA; j_gene: TRBJ2-1; d_gene: TRBD2; v_gene: TRBV4-2; CDR3nt: TGTGCCAGCAGCCAACCCCGGGGGGGTGGGGGCGGGGAGCAGTTCTTC; CDR3aa: CASSQPRGGGGGEQFF
abundance: NA; j_gene: TRBJ2-5; d_gene: NA; v_gene: TRBV5-1; CDR3nt: TGCGCCAGCAGCTTCCTCCCGAACAGACAAGAGACCCAGTACTTC; CDR3aa: CASSFLPNRQETQYF
abundance: NA; j_gene: TRBJ1-6; d_gene: NA; v_gene: TRBV30; CDR3nt: TGTGCCTGGACCACGAAGGGTGACATCAGGGTCTATAATTCACCCCTCCACTTT; CDR3aa: CAWTTKGDIRVYNSPLHF
abundance: once; j_gene: TRBJ1-2; d_gene: NA; v_gene: TRBV9; CDR3nt: TGTGCCAGCAGCGTAGCCCCGGGAGACTATGGCTACACCTTC; CDR3aa: CASSVAPGDYGYTF
abundance: NA; j_gene: TRBJ1-5; d_gene: NA; v_gene: TRBV6-4; CDR3nt: TGTGCCAGCACCATGCACGGGGGGAAACCAAATCAGCCCCAGCATTTT; CDR3aa: CASTMHGGKPNQPQHF
abundance: NA; j_gene: TRBJ2-7; d_gene: TRBD1; v_gene: TRBV10-3; CDR3nt: TGTGCCATCAGTGCAGAGACAGGGGGCTTCGAGCAGTACTTC; CDR3aa: CAISAETGGFEQYF
abundance: NA; j_gene: TRBJ2-1; d_gene: NA; v_gene: TRBV11-2; CDR3nt: TGTGCCAGCAGCATGGACTTTAACTACAATGAGCAGTTCTTC; CDR3aa: CASSMDFNYNEQFF
abundance: NA; j_gene: TRBJ1-4; d_gene: TRBD1; v_gene: TRBV7-8; CDR3nt: TGTGCCAGCAGCTCCGGGACAGGAGGTGAAAAACTGTTTTTT; CDR3aa: CASSSGTGGEKLFF
abundance: NA; j_gene: TRBJ1-1; d_gene: TRBD1; v_gene: TRBV28; CDR3nt: TGTGCCAGCAGTTTTTCCGGGACAGGACGATTTGAAGCTTTCTTT; CDR3aa: CASSFSGTGRFEAFF
abundance: NA; j_gene: TRBJ1-2; d_gene: NA; v_gene: TRBV5-6; CDR3nt: TGTGCCAGCAGCTTGCCAGGCCCTTCGAACTATGGCTACACCTTC; CDR3aa: CASSLPGPSNYGYTF
abundance: NA; j_gene: TRBJ1-5; d_gene: TRBD1; v_gene: TRBV5-5; CDR3nt: TGTGCCAGCAGGCCCGGGACAGACAATCAGCCCCAGCATTTT; CDR3aa: CASRPGTDNQPQHF
abundance: NA; j_gene: TRBJ2-5; d_gene: TRBD2; v_gene: TRBV4-1; CDR3nt: TGCGCCAGCAGCCGAACTCTAGCGGGGCGGGGGGCCCAGTACTTC; CDR3aa: CASSRTLAGRGAQYF
abundance: once; j_gene: TRBJ1-5; d_gene: TRBD1; v_gene: TRBV28; CDR3nt: TGTGCCAGCAGTTTAAGGGGACAGGGGGCCGGCCCTACCAATCAGCCCCAGCATTTT; CDR3aa: CASSLRGQGAGPTNQPQHF
abundance: NA; j_gene: TRBJ1-2; d_gene: NA; v_gene: TRBV2; CDR3nt: TGTGCCAGCAAAAGGGGCTATGGCTACACCTTC; CDR3aa: CASKRGYGYTF
abundance: NA; j_gene: TRBJ1-2; d_gene: TRBD1; v_gene: TRBV10-3; CDR3nt: TGTGCCATCAGGAACGGACAGGGGGATAACTATGGCTACACCTTC; CDR3aa: CAIRNGQGDNYGYTF
abundance: once; j_gene: TRBJ1-2; d_gene: NA; v_gene: TRBV7-8; CDR3nt: TGTGCCAGCAGCCAAACACCGTATGGCTACACCTTC; CDR3aa: CASSQTPYGYTF
abundance: NA; j_gene: TRBJ2-3; d_gene: TRBD2; v_gene: TRBV13; CDR3nt: TGTGCCAGCAGCCCCCGACTAGCGGGGGGGGCGGATACGCAGTATTTT; CDR3aa: CASSPRLAGGADTQYF
abundance: NA; j_gene: TRBJ1-2; d_gene: NA; v_gene: TRBV28; CDR3nt: TGTGCCAGCAGTCCACAGGGTCTTCGGCTCTATGGCTACACCTTC; CDR3aa: CASSPQGLRLYGYTF
abundance: NA; j_gene: TRBJ1-4; d_gene: TRBD1; v_gene: TRBV5-1; CDR3nt: TGCGCCAGCAGCTTGGGGACAGGGGTACTAGGTGAAAAACTGTTTTTT; CDR3aa: CASSLGTGVLGEKLFF
abundance: few; j_gene: TRBJ1-1; d_gene: TRBD1; v_gene: TRBV11-2; CDR3nt: TGTGCCAGCAGCTGGGACTATGGGACAGGGGACAACACTGAAGCTTTCTTT; CDR3aa: CASSWDYGTGDNTEAFF
abundance: NA; j_gene: TRBJ1-6; d_gene: NA; v_gene: TRBV6-1; CDR3nt: TGTGCCAGCAGTGAAAGTGGACAAGGAATAACACCCCTCCACTTT; CDR3aa: CASSESGQGITPLHF
abundance: NA; j_gene: TRBJ1-6; d_gene: NA; v_gene: TRBV28; CDR3nt: TGTGCCAGCAGTTTCTTTAGGAGCTCCTATAATTCACCCCTCCACTTT; CDR3aa: CASSFFRSSYNSPLHF
abundance: NA; j_gene: TRBJ1-5; d_gene: NA; v_gene: TRBV27; CDR3nt: TGTGCCAGCAGTTACAGGAGCAATCAGCCCCAGCATTTT; CDR3aa: CASSYRSNQPQHF
abundance: NA; j_gene: TRBJ2-3; d_gene: TRBD2; v_gene: TRBV19; CDR3nt: TGTGCCAGTAGTATTTCCGGGACTAGCCTAAGCACAGATACGCAGTATTTT; CDR3aa: CASSISGTSLSTDTQYF
abundance: NA; j_gene: TRBJ1-6; d_gene: NA; v_gene: TRBV20-1; CDR3nt: TGCAGTGCTTCTTTGGGGGGGACCCTCCACTTT; CDR3aa: CSASLGGTLHF
abundance: NA; j_gene: TRBJ2-3; d_gene: TRBD2; v_gene: TRBV9; CDR3nt: TGTGCCAGCAGCGTAGTACCAGCGGGGGGAGAGGATACGCAGTATTTT; CDR3aa: CASSVVPAGGEDTQYF
abundance: NA; j_gene: TRBJ2-1; d_gene: NA; v_gene: TRBV7-2; CDR3nt: TGTGCCAGCAGTTTTCGCTCCTACAATGAGCAGTTCTTC; CDR3aa: CASSFRSYNEQFF
abundance: NA; j_gene: TRBJ2-1; d_gene: NA; v_gene: TRBV4-1; CDR3nt: TGCGCCAGCAGCCTTACAGCTCATGAGCAGTTCTTC; CDR3aa: CASSLTAHEQFF
abundance: NA; j_gene: TRBJ1-5; d_gene: TRBD1; v_gene: TRBV5-1; CDR3nt: TGCGCCAGCAGCCCCGGGACAGCGGATCAGCCCCAGCATTTT; CDR3aa: CASSPGTADQPQHF
abundance: NA; j_gene: TRBJ1-2; d_gene: TRBD1; v_gene: TRBV27; CDR3nt: TGTGCCAGCGGAGTGACAGGGTTGGCGAGCTATGGCTACACCTTC; CDR3aa: CASGVTGLASYGYTF
abundance: NA; j_gene: TRBJ2-1; d_gene: TRBD1; v_gene: TRBV27; CDR3nt: TGTGCCAGCAGTTCAGCAGGACAGGGTCAGCGGGAGCAGTTCTTC; CDR3aa: CASSSAGQGQREQFF
abundance: NA; j_gene: TRBJ1-5; d_gene: TRBD1; v_gene: TRBV19; CDR3nt: TGTGCCAGTAGTATAGATAACAGGGGATATCAGCCCCAGCATTTT; CDR3aa: CASSIDNRGYQPQHF
abundance: NA; j_gene: TRBJ1-1; d_gene: TRBD1; v_gene: TRBV30; CDR3nt: TGTGCCGGAATGGGACAGGGGGTCACTGAAGCTTTCTTT; CDR3aa: CAGMGQGVTEAFF
abundance: NA; j_gene: TRBJ1-3; d_gene: TRBD1; v_gene: TRBV12-3/TRBV12-4; CDR3nt: TGTGCCAGCAGGATGGGACAGCTGGACACCATATATTTT; CDR3aa: CASRMGQLDTIYF
abundance: NA; j_gene: TRBJ1-2; d_gene: NA; v_gene: TRBV2; CDR3nt: TGTGCCAGCAGTACGGAGGGGGGCTACACCTTC; CDR3aa: CASSTEGGYTF
abundance: NA; j_gene: TRBJ2-3; d_gene: TRBD1; v_gene: TRBV11-3; CDR3nt: TGTGCCAGCAGCCAAATTTCGACAGGGGGGGTGGATACGCAGTATTTT; CDR3aa: CASSQISTGGVDTQYF
abundance: NA; j_gene: TRBJ2-3; d_gene: NA; v_gene: TRBV21-1; CDR3nt: TGTGCCAGCAGCAGACCACCAGCGGGGTGCACAGATACGCAGTATTTT; CDR3aa: CASSRPPAGCTDTQYF
abundance: NA; j_gene: TRBJ1-4; d_gene: NA; v_gene: TRBV5-1; CDR3nt: TGCGCCAGTACGACCGACAGTTCTAATGAAAAACTGTTTTTT; CDR3aa: CASTTDSSNEKLFF
abundance: NA; j_gene: TRBJ1-6; d_gene: TRBD1; v_gene: TRBV5-8; CDR3nt: TGTGCCAGCAGCTTTGACAGGGGACTTTCACCCCTCCACTTT; CDR3aa: CASSFDRGLSPLHF
abundance: NA; j_gene: TRBJ2-7; d_gene: NA; v_gene: TRBV3-1/TRBV3-2; CDR3nt: TGTGCCAGCAGCCAAGATCCAGGCGGGGTATACGAGCAGTACTTC; CDR3aa: CASSQDPGGVYEQYF
abundance: NA; j_gene: TRBJ2-1; d_gene: TRBD1; v_gene: TRBV7-9; CDR3nt: TGTGCCAGCATGCCAGGGACAGGGGTCCTGAATGAGCAGTTCTTC; CDR3aa: CASMPGTGVLNEQFF
abundance: NA; j_gene: TRBJ1-2; d_gene: NA; v_gene: TRBV21-1; CDR3nt: TGTGCCAGCAGCAAACGTGGACAGGGGCATGGCTACACCTTC; CDR3aa: CASSKRGQGHGYTF
abundance: NA; j_gene: TRBJ1-1; d_gene: NA; v_gene: TRBV6-5; CDR3nt: TGTGCCAGCAACCTGGGGGGGCTGAACACTGAAGCTTTCTTT; CDR3aa: CASNLGGLNTEAFF
abundance: NA; j_gene: TRBJ2-7; d_gene: TRBD1; v_gene: TRBV30; CDR3nt: TGTGCCTGGAGTCCCCGGGACAGGGGCACTTCGTACTTC; CDR3aa: CAWSPRDRGTSYF
abundance: once; j_gene: TRBJ1-3; d_gene: NA; v_gene: TRBV7-9; CDR3nt: TGTGCCAGCAGCGCTACCGCGACAGGTTACGGAAACACCATATATTTT; CDR3aa: CASSATATGYGNTIYF
abundance: NA; j_gene: TRBJ2-7; d_gene: NA; v_gene: TRBV6-5; CDR3nt: TGTGCCAGCAGTTATTTCCCCGGGTACGAGCAGTACTTC; CDR3aa: CASSYFPGYEQYF